This TCR beta chain was observed in a study of blood T cell repertoires in COVID-19. Study details: The origin of the acute and convalescent COVID-19 samples was the United States, Italy and Spain.

The data were produced by immunoSEQ multiplex PCR, yet TCRdb's version contains in-frame clones alone and is incomplete. The sample contains approximately 210,000 clones, roughly four fifths of which appear only once. From germline, CDR1 is MNHEY and CDR2 SMNVEV (reference sequence). The CDR3 sequence is 13 residues long. V was trimmed by 3 bases and J by 3 bases, leaving 9 bases between them. The participants were between about 18 and 90 years old and came from 24 US areas. Which cohort a participant joined came from the clinical history participants gave. The rearrangement uses TRBV27 and TRBJ2-7; D remains ambiguous. Sequenced material: PBMCs or T cells enriched from blood (not recorded which). The TCR was taken from a man in his forties who had recovered from COVID-19. The CDR3 nucleotides are TGTGCCAGCAGTTTTAGAGGAATCTACGAGCAGTACTTC. It translates to CASSFRGIYEQYF.